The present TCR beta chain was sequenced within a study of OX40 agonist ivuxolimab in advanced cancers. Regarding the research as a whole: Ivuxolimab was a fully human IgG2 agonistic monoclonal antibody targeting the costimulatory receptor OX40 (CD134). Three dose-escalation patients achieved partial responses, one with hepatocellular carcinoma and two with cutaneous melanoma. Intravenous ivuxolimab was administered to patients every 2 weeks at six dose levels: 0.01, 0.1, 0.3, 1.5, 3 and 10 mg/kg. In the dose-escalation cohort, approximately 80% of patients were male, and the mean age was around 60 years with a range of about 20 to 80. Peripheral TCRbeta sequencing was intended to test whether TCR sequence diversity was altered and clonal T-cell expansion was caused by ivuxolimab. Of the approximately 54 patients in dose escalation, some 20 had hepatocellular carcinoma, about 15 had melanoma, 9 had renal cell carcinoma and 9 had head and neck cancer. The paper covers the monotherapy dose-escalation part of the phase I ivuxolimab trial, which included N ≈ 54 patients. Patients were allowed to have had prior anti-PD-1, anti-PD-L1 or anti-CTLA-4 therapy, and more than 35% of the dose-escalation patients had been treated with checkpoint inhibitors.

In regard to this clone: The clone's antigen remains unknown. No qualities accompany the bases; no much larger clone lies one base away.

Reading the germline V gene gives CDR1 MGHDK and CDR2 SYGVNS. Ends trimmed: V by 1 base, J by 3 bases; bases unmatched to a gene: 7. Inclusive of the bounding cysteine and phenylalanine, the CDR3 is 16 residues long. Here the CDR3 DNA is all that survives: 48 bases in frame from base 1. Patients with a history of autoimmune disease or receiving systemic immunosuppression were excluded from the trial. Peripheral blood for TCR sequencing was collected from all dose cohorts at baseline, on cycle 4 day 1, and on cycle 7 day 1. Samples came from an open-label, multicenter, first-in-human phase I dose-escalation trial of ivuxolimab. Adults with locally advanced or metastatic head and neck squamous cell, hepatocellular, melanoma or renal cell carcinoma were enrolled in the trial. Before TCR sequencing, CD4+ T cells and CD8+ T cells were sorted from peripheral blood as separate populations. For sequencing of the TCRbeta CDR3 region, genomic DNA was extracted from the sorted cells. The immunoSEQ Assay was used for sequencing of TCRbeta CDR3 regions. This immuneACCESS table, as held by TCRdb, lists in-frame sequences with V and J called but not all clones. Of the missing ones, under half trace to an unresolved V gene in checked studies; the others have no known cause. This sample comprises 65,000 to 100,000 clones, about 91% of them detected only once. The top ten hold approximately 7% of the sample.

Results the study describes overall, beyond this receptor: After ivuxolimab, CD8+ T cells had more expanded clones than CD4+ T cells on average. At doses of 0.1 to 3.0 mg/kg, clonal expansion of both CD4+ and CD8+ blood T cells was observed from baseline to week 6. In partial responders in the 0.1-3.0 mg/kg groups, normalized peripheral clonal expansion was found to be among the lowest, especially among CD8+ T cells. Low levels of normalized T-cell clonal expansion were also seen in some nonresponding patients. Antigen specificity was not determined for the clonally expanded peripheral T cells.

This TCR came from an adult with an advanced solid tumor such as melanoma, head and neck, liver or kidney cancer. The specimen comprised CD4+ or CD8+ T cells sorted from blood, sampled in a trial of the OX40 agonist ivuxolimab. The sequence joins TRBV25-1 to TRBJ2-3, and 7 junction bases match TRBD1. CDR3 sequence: CASSEWLQGDTDTQYF. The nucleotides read TGTGCCAGCAGTGAATGGCTGCAGGGGGATACAGATACGCAGTATTTT.